This paragraph reports one T cell receptor (beta chain). No antigen is known for it. This sample is drawn from a study of persistence of HIV-infected CD4 T cells. Nonspecific anti-CD3/anti-CD28 bead stimulation represents the broad CD4+ T cell repertoire. Responding CD4+ T cells were sorted by upregulation of both CD40 ligand and CD69. Donors were HIV-1-infected adults who began suppressive ART during chronic infection. Donors had CD4+ T cell counts above 400 cells/uL and were CMV-seropositive. Germline lookup yields CDR1 ENHRY and CDR2 SYGVKD. The length of the CDR3 is 15 residues. Unmatched junction bases numbered 6, after V lost 2 bases and J lost 8 bases. Study outcomes and limitations: Bulk TCR data could not be restricted to HIV-1-infected CMV-responding cells.

The immunoSEQ assay was version 4, run in survey mode. Profiled with immunoSEQ multiplex PCR; TCRdb holds only in-frame clones, not every one. The sample carries 37,000 or so clones, roughly 87% recorded once. The V gene is TRBV10-3, the J gene TRBJ1-2, with TRBD1 matching over 12 bases. The sample was CD4+ T cells sorted from PBMCs after approximately 18-hour stimulation, taken from a patient who received antiretroviral therapy. The clonotype comes from an adult man with HIV who was CMV-seropositive. This CDR3 reads CAISERGQGAQGYTF. CDR3 DNA: TGTGCCATCAGTGAGAGGGGACAGGGGGCGCAGGGCTACACCTTC.